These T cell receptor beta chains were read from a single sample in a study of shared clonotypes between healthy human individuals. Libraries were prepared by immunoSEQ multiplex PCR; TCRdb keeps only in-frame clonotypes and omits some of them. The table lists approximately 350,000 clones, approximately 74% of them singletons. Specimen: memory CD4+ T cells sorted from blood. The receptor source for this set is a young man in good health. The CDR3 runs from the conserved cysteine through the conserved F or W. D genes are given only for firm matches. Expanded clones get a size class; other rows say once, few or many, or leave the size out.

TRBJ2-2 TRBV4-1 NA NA CASSQRQKNTGELFF TGCGCCAGCAGCCAAAGACAGAAAAACACCGGGGAGCTGTTTTTT
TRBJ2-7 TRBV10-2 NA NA CASSESQHYEQYF TGCGCCAGCAGTGAGTCCCAACATTACGAGCAGTACTTC
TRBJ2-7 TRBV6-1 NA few CASSLLASDSYEQYF TGTGCCAGCAGTTTACTAGCCTCTGACTCCTACGAGCAGTACTTC
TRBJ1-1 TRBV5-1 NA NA CASSSGVWNTEAFF TGCGCCAGCAGCTCCGGGGTGTGGAACACTGAAGCTTTCTTT
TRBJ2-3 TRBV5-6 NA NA CASSLSGGRPSTDTQYF TGTGCCAGCAGCTTGTCGGGGGGCCGCCCTAGCACAGATACGCAGTATTTT
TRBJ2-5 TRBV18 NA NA CASSPRQQETQYF TGTGCCAGCTCACCGCGACAGCAAGAGACCCAGTACTTC
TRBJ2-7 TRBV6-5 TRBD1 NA CASSYGTGPAPYEQYF TGTGCCAGCAGTTACGGGACAGGTCCAGCTCCATACGAGCAGTACTTC
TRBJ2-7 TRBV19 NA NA CASSITRAAYEQYF TGTGCCAGTAGTATAACGCGGGCAGCCTACGAGCAGTACTTC
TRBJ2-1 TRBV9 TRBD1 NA CASSNPQGGLGDNEQFF TGTGCCAGCAGCAACCCACAGGGGGGACTCGGGGACAATGAGCAGTTCTTC
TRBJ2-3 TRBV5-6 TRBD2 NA CASSFGRADTQYF TGTGCCAGCAGCTTCGGGAGGGCGGATACGCAGTATTTT
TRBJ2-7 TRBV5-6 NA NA CASSRLYSSYEQYF TGTGCCAGCAGCCGGCTATACAGCTCCTACGAGCAGTACTTC
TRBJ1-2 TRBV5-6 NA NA CASSLSGTADYGYTF TGTGCCAGCAGCTTGTCGGGGACGGCTGACTATGGCTACACCTTC
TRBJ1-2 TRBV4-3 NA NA CASSQGVLSTNYGYTF TGCGCCAGCAGCCAAGGAGTCCTGTCTACCAACTATGGCTACACCTTC
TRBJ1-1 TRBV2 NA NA CASTQGSFNTEAFF TGTGCCAGCACCCAGGGGTCCTTTAACACTGAAGCTTTCTTT
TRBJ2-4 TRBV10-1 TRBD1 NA CASSASGTVQYF TGCGCCAGCAGTGCCTCCGGGACAGTTCAATACTTC
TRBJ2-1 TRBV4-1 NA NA CASSQRDSVIGEQFF TGCGCCAGCAGCCAGCGGGACAGCGTCATCGGTGAGCAGTTCTTC
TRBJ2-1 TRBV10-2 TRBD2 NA CASSWTSGSNEQFF TGCGCCAGCAGCTGGACTAGCGGGAGCAATGAGCAGTTCTTC
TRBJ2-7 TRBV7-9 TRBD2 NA CASSFFSGSNEQYF TGTGCCAGCAGCTTCTTTAGCGGGAGCAACGAGCAGTACTTC
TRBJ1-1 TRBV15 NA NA CATSSRGQGATEAFF TGTGCCACCAGCAGCAGAGGTCAGGGTGCAACTGAAGCTTTCTTT
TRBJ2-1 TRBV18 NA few CASSPLPGGNYNEQFF TGTGCCAGCTCACCACTTCCCGGGGGAAATTACAATGAGCAGTTCTTC
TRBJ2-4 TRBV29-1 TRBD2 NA CSVVVTSGIRHF TGCAGCGTTGTCGTTACTAGCGGGATAAGGCACTTC
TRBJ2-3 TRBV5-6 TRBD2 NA CASLFGGRAANTQYF TGTGCCAGCCTCTTTGGTGGGAGGGCGGCTAATACGCAGTATTTT
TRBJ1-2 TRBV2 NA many CAMTAEANYGYTF TGTGCCATGACAGCTGAAGCTAACTATGGCTACACCTTC
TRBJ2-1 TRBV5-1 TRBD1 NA CASQSGGVYNEQFF TGCGCCAGCCAATCAGGGGGCGTCTACAATGAGCAGTTCTTC
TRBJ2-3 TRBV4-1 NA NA CASSQAASRLETDTQYF TGCGCCAGCAGCCAAGCGGCTAGCCGCCTTGAGACAGATACGCAGTATTTT
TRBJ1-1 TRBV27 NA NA CASSLEGGVWAFF TGTGCCAGCAGTTTAGAGGGCGGGGTATGGGCTTTCTTT
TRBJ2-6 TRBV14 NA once CASSRLTNSGANVLTF TGTGCCAGCAGCCGCCTGACTAACTCTGGGGCCAACGTCCTGACTTTC
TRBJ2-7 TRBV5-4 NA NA CASSPVRGSGLYF TGTGCCAGCAGCCCGGTGAGGGGCTCGGGTCTCTACTTC
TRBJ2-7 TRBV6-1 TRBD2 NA CASSATSGDYEQYF TGTGCCAGCAGTGCGACTAGCGGGGACTACGAGCAGTACTTC
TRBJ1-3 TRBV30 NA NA CAWTRGNTIYF TGTGCCTGGACTCGCGGAAACACCATATATTTT
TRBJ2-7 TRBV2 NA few CASSPGPREQYF TGTGCCAGCAGTCCGGGGCCCAGAGAGCAGTACTTC
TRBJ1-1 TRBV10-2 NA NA CASKIATAYTEAFF TGCGCCAGCAAAATTGCGACGGCCTACACTGAAGCTTTCTTT
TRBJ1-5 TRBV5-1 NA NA CASSLGGGQPQHF TGCGCCAGCAGCTTGGGAGGCGGTCAGCCCCAGCATTTT
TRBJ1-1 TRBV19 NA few CASSMGGPASTEAFF TGTGCCAGTAGTATGGGAGGGCCAGCCTCCACTGAAGCTTTCTTT
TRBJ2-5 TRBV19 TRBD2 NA CASSISAGGTQETQYF TGTGCCAGTAGTATATCTGCGGGAGGGACGCAAGAGACCCAGTACTTC
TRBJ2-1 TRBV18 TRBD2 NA CASSYRGTSGRAPYNEQFF TGTGCCAGCTCATACCGTGGGACTAGCGGGAGGGCCCCCTACAATGAGCAGTTCTTC
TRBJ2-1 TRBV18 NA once CASSPGVGGTGGEQFF TGTGCCAGCTCACCGGGTGTTGGCGGTACTGGGGGTGAGCAGTTCTTC
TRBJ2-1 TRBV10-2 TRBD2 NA CASSDGAGYGNEQFF TGCGCCAGCAGTGATGGAGCGGGATATGGGAATGAGCAGTTCTTC
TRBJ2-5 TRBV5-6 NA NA CASSPRTLQTETQYF TGTGCCAGCAGCCCTAGGACCCTTCAGACAGAGACCCAGTACTTC
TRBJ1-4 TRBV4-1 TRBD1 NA CASSRVGTGNEKLFF TGCGCCAGCAGCCGAGTTGGGACAGGGAATGAAAAACTGTTTTTT
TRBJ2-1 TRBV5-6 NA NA CASSLGDGYNEQFF TGTGCCAGCAGCTTAGGCGACGGGTACAATGAGCAGTTCTTC
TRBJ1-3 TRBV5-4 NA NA CASSLGQGNTIYF TGTGCCAGCAGCTTGGGACAGGGAAACACCATATATTTT
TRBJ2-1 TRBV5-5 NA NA CASSPGPDNEQFF TGTGCCAGCAGCCCGGGGCCTGACAATGAGCAGTTCTTC
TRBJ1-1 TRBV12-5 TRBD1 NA CASNRGLGTEAFF TGTGCTAGCAACAGGGGGCTGGGCACTGAAGCTTTCTTT
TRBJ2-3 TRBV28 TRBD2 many CASRGPSGIGGF TGTGCCAGCAGGGGGCCCAGCGGGATAGGAGGTTTT
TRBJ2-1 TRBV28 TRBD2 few CASIPSGRNDEQFF TGTGCCTCAATCCCTAGCGGGAGGAATGATGAGCAGTTCTTC
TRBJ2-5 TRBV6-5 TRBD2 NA CASRRAGAGKETQYF TGTGCCAGCAGACGAGCGGGAGCCGGAAAAGAGACCCAGTACTTC
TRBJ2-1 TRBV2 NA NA CASSLGQIAYNEQFF TGTGCCAGCAGTTTAGGACAGATTGCCTACAATGAGCAGTTCTTC
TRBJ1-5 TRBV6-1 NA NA CASRKMTDSNQPQHF TGTGCCAGCAGGAAAATGACAGATAGCAATCAGCCCCAGCATTTT
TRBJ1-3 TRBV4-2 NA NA CASSSQTSGNTIYF TGTGCCAGCAGCTCACAGACGTCTGGAAACACCATATATTTT
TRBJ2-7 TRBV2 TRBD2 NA CASSEGISGRIYEQYF TGTGCCAGCAGTGAAGGGATTAGCGGGAGGATCTACGAGCAGTACTTC